Below are 5 T cell receptor beta chains sequenced from a single sample in a study of CD8 T cells in ankylosing spondylitis. Points from the study as a whole: What seemed typical of ankylosing spondylitis blood was a TCR beta motif built from several highly homologous variants.

Antigen specificity for these receptors is unknown. TCRdb recomputed calls from the 5' RACE reads with MiXCR, one row per CDR3 protein. The table lists over 400,000 distinct CDR3 sequences, roughly 27% of them singletons. Sequenced input: blood, either unsorted or a sorted T cell fraction (not recorded which). The receptors derive from a male donor with ankylosing spondylitis.

The genes are TRBV20-1 and TRBJ2-7; 9 bases agree with TRBD1. The CDR3 contains 16 residues. V dropped 1 base and J dropped 7; count of bases not matched to a gene: 14. Looked up from germline, CDR1 is DFQATT and CDR2 is SNEGSKA (reference sequence). CDR3 in amino acids: CSARGDHRGLLGEQYF. The CDR3 nucleotides are TGCAGTGCTAGAGGGGACCACAGGGGGCTTTTGGGGGAGCAGTACTTC.

As DNA, the CDR3 is TGTGCCAGCAGCGTAGGCGGGAGGGCCGACGGGGAGCTGTTTTTT. Protein product: CASSVGGRADGELFF. The chain employs TRBV9 and TRBJ2-2; 9 bases fit TRBD2. The CDR3 covers 15 residues. Trimming at V came to 0 bases and at J to 7 bases, leaving 4 bases not matched to a gene. Looked up from germline, CDR1 is SGDLS and CDR2 is YYNGEE.

This chain uses TRBV12-3 or TRBV12-4 with TRBJ2-6, with 8 positions matching TRBD2. The CDR3 contains 18 residues. Trimming took 3 bases from V and 2 from J; bases not matched to a gene: 9. CDR3 sequence: CASSFLTGRAPGANVLTF. The CDR3 DNA reads as TGTGCCAGCAGTTTTCTCACCGGGAGGGCCCCTGGGGCCAACGTCCTGACTTTC.

A few counts support this clonotype. The CDR3 nucleotides are TGCAGCGTTACGCGGACAGGGGCCAACGTCCTGACTTTC. It codes for CSVTRTGANVLTF. This chain links TRBV29-1 with TRBJ2-6; a weak D match, TRBD1 (5 bases). The CDR3 totals 13 residues. Per the germline V gene, CDR1 is SQVTM and CDR2 is ANQGSEA. V was cut by 5 bases and J by 4 bases, with 9 bases left in between.

This clonotype occurred a few times. The chain is built from TRBV5-1 and TRBJ1-1; 7 nucleotides agree with TRBD1. CDR1 and CDR2 (germline): SGHRS, YFSETQ. This CDR3 spans 15 amino acids. Losses at the gene ends were 3 bases for V and 3 bases for J; bases not matched to a gene: 8. Here the CDR3 reads CASSWGDRLDTEAFF. DNA for the CDR3: TGCGCCAGCAGCTGGGGGGACAGACTTGACACTGAAGCTTTCTTT.